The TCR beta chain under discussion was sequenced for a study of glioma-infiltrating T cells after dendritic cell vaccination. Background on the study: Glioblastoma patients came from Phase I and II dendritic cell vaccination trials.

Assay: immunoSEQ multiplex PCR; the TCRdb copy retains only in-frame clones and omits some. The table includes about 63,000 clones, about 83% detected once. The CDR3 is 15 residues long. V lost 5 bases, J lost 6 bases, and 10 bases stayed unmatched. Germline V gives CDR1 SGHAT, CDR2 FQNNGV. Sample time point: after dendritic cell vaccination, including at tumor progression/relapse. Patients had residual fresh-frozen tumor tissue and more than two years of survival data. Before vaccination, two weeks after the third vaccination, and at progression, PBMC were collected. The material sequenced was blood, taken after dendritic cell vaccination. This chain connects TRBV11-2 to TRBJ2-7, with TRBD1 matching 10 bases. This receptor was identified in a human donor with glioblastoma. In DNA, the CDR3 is TGTGCCAGCAGCGCCCCGGGACAGGGGTTGTTCGAGCAGTACTTC. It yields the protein CASSAPGQGLFEQYF.